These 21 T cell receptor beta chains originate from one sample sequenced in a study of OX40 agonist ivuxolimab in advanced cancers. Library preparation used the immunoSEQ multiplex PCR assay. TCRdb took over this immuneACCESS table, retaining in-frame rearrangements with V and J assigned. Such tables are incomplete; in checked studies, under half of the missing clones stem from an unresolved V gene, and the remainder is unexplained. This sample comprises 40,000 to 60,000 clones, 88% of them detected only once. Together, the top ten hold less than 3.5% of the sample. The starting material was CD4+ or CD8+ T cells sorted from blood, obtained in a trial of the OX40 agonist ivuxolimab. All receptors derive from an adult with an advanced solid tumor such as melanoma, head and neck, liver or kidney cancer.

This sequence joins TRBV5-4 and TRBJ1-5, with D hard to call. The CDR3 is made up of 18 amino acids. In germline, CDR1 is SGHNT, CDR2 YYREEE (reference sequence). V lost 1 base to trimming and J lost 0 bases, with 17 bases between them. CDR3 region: CASSLSHGVMISNQPQHF. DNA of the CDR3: TGTGCCAGCAGCTTGAGTCACGGAGTCATGATTAGCAATCAGCCCCAGCATTTT. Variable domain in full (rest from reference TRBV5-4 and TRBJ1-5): ETGVTQSPTHLIKTRGQQVTLRCSSQSGHNTVSWYQQALGQGPQFIFQYYREEENGRGNFPPRFSGLQFPNYSSELNVNALELDDSALYLCASSLSHGVMISNQPQHFGDGTRLSIL.

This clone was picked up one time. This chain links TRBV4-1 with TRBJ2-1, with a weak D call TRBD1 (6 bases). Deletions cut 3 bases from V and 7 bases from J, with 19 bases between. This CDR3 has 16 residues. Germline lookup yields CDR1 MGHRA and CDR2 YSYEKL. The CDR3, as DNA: TGCGCCAGCAGCCACGAATCGGGACACGTAAGGAATGAGCAGTTCTTC. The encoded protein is CASSHESGHVRNEQFF.

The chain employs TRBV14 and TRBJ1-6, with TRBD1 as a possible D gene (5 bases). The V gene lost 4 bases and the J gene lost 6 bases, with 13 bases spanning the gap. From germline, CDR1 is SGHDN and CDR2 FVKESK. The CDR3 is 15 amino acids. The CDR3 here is CASSLQAGGNSPLHF. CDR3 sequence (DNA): TGTGCCAGCAGCCTGCAGGCCGGGGGTAATTCACCCCTCCACTTT.

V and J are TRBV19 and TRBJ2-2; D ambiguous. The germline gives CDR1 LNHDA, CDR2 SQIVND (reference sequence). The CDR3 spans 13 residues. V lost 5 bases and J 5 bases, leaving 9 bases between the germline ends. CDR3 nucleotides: TGTGCCAGTAGTGTCACTGTTACCGGGGAGCTGTTTTTT. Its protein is CASSVTVTGELFF.

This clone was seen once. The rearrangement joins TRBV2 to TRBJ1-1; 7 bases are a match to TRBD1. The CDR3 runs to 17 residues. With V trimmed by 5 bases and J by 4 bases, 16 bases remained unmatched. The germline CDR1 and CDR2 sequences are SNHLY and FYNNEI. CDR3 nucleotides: TGTGCCAGCAGTCCAACGGCCGGGACAGTATTTGTCACTGAAGCTTTCTTT. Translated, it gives CASSPTAGTVFVTEAFF. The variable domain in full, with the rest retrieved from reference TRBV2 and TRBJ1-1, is EPEVTQTPSHQVTQMGQEVILRCVPISNHLYFYWYRQILGQKVEFLVSFYNNEISEKSEIFDDQFSVERPDGSNFTLKIRSTKLEDSAMYFCASSPTAGTVFVTEAFFGQGTRLTVV.

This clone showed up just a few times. The CDR3 DNA is TGCGCCAGCAGCTTGGGGCCAGGGGGCGAAAAATCACCCCTCCACTTT. It is translated as CASSLGPGGEKSPLHF. This rearrangement joins TRBV5-1 to TRBJ1-6; 8 positions match TRBD1. Unmatched junction bases numbered 9, after V lost 0 bases and J lost 10 bases. CDR3 length: 16 amino acids. Germline-derived CDR1 and CDR2 are SGHRS and YFSETQ. Full variable domain (remainder filled in from reference TRBV5-1 and TRBJ1-6): KAGVTQTPRYLIKTRGQQVTLSCSPISGHRSVSWYQQTPGQGLQFLFEYFSETQRNKGNFPGRFSGRQFSNSRSEMNVSTLELGDSALYLCASSLGPGGEKSPLHFGNGTRLTVT.

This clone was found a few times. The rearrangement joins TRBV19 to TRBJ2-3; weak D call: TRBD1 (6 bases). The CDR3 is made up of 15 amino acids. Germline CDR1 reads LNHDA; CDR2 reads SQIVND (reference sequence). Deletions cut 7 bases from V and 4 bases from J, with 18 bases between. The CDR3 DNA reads TGTGCCAGTACCGCAGGGGAAGCCGGCTCAGATACGCAGTATTTT. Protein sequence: CASTAGEAGSDTQYF.

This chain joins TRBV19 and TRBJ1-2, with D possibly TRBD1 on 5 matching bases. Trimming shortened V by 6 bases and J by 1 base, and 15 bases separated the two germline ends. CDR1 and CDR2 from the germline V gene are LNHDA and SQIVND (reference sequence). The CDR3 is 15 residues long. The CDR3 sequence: CASRGTVLGNYGYTF. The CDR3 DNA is TGTGCCAGTAGAGGGACGGTCTTGGGTAACTATGGCTACACCTTC.

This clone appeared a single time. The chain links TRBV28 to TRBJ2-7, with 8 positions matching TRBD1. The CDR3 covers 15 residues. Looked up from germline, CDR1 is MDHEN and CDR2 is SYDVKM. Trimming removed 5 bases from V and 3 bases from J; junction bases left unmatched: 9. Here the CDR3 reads CASSMTGARYYEQYF. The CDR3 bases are TGTGCCAGCAGTATGACAGGGGCCCGTTACTACGAGCAGTACTTC.

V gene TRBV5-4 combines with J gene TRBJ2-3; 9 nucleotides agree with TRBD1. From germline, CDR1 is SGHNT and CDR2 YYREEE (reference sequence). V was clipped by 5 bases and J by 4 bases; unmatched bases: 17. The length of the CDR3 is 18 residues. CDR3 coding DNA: TGTGCCAGCAGATACAATACCCACAGGGGGCAGCGGGCAGATACGCAGTATTTT. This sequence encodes CASRYNTHRGQRADTQYF. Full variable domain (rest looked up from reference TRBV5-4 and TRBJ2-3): ETGVTQSPTHLIKTRGQQVTLRCSSQSGHNTVSWYQQALGQGPQFIFQYYREEENGRGNFPPRFSGLQFPNYSSELNVNALELDDSALYLCASRYNTHRGQRADTQYFGPGTRLTVL.

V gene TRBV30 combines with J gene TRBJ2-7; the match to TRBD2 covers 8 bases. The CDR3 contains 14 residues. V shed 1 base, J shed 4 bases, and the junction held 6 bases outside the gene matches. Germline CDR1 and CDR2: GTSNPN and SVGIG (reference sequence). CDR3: CAWSGSGSLYEQYF. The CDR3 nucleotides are TGTGCCTGGAGTGGGAGCGGGAGTCTTTACGAGCAGTACTTC.

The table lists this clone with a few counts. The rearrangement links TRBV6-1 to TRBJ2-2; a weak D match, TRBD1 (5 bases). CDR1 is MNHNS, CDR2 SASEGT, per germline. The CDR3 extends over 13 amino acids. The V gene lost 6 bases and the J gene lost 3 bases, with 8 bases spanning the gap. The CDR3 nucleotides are TGTGCCAGCAGGACAGCTTACACCGGGGAGCTGTTTTTT. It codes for CASRTAYTGELFF.

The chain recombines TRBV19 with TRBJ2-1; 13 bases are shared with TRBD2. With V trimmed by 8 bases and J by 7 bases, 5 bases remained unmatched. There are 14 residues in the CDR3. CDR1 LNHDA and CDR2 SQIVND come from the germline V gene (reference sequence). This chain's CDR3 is CASRTSGSRNEQFF. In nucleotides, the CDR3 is TGTGCCAGTCGGACTAGCGGGAGTAGGAATGAGCAGTTCTTC.

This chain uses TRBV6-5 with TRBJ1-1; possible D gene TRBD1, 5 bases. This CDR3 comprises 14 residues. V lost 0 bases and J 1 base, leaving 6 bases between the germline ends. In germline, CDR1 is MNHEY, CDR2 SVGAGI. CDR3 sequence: CASSYSGANTEAFF. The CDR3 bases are TGTGCCAGCAGTTACTCCGGGGCGAACACTGAAGCTTTCTTT.

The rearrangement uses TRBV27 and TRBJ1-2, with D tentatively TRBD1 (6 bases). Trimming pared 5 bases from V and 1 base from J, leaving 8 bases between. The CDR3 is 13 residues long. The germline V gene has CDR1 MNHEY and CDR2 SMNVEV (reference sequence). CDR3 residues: CASSRQDNYGYTF. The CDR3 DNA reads TGTGCCAGCAGTCGACAGGATAACTATGGCTACACCTTC.

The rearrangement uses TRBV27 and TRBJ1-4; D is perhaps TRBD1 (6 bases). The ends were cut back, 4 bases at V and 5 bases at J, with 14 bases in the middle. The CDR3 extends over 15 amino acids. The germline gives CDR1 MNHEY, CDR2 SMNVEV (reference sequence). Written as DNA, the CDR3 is TGTGCCAGCAGTTCCGCGACAGGAGAAAATGAAAAACTGTTTTTT. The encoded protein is CASSSATGENEKLFF.

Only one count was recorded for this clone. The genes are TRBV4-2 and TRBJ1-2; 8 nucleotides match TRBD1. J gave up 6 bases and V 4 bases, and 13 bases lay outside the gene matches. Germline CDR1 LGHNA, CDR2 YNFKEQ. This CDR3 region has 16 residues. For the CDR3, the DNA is TGTGCCAGCAGCCTCCTAGATAGTGGACAGGGAAATGGCTACACCTTC. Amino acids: CASSLLDSGQGNGYTF.

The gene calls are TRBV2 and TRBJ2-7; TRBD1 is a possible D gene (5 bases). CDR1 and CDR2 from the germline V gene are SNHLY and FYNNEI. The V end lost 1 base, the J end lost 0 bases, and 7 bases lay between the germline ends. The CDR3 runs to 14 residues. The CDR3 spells CASSEGGSSYEQYF. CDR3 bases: TGTGCCAGCAGTGAAGGGGGCAGCTCCTACGAGCAGTACTTC.

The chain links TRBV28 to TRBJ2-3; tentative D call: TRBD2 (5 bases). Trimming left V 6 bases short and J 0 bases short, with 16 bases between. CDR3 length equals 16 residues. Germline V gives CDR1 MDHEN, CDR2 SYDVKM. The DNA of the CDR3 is TGTGCCAGCAGCCCCGTACTAGGAATTAGCACAGATACGCAGTATTTT. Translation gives CASSPVLGISTDTQYF.

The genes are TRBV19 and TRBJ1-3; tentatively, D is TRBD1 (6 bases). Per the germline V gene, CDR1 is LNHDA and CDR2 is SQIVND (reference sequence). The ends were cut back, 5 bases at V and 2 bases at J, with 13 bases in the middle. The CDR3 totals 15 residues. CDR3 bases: TGTGCCAGTAGTTCTCACACAGGGACTGGAAACACCATATATTTT. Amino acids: CASSSHTGTGNTIYF.

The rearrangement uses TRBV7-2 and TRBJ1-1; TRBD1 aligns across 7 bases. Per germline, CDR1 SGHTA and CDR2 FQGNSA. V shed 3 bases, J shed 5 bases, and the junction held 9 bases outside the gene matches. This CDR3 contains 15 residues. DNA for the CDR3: TGTGCCAGCAGCTTCTCACCCGGGACAGCGACTGAAGCTTTCTTT. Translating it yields CASSFSPGTATEAFF.